These 30 T cell receptor beta chains came from one sample sequenced in a study of graft-versus-host responses after intestinal transplantation. The assay was immunoSEQ multiplex PCR, and TCRdb's table has in-frame clones only and misses some. Among more than 4,500 clones listed, over 20% were seen once. Responder cells labeled with CFSE (approximately 200,000) were co-plated with irradiated stimulator cells labeled with violet dye (approximately 200,000). The sample was alloreactive CD8+ T cells from a mixed lymphocyte reaction culture, taken before intestinal transplant. Subset reported: CFSE-low proliferating T cells sorted from roughly six-day pre-transplant mixed lymphocyte reaction (GvH or HvG direction). The receptors stem from a human patient who received an intestinal transplant.

This clone appeared a few times. In the same sample, other DNA sequences code for this CDR3. The gene calls are TRBV6-1 and TRBJ1-5; no firm D call. Per germline, CDR1 MNHNS and CDR2 SASEGT. With 4 bases removed from V and 6 bases from J, the gap between germline ends came to 7 bases. The CDR3 covers 12 residues. The CDR3 region has the DNA TGTGCCAGCAGTGGCATCCGTCAGCCCCAGCATTTT. It is translated as CASSGIRQPQHF.

The V call is TRBV7-9, the J call TRBJ2-1, with TRBD2 as a possible D gene (5 bases). Germline V gives CDR1 SEHNR, CDR2 FQNEAQ (reference sequence). Trimming left V 8 bases short and J 0 bases short, with 14 bases between. This CDR3 spans 15 amino acids. CDR3 amino acids: CASVAGESSYNEQFF. CDR3 sequence (DNA): TGTGCCAGCGTTGCGGGTGAGAGCTCCTACAATGAGCAGTTCTTC.

The CDR3 nucleotides are TGTGCCTGGAGGAGGGGGTCCGGGGAGCTGTTTTTT. This sequence encodes CAWRRGSGELFF. The chain links TRBV30 to TRBJ2-2; possible D gene TRBD1, 6 bases. CDR3 length: 12 amino acids. V was trimmed by 3 bases and J by 6 bases, leaving 8 bases between them. Germline-derived CDR1 and CDR2 are GTSNPN and SVGIG (reference sequence).

V and J are TRBV5-5 and TRBJ2-1; tentatively, D is TRBD1 (5 bases). Per the germline V gene, CDR1 is SGHKS and CDR2 is YYEKEE (reference sequence). V lost 1 base and J 0 bases, leaving 8 bases between the germline ends. This CDR3 spans 15 amino acids. CDR3 in DNA: TGTGCCAGCAGCTTGAAAACAGGCTCCTACAATGAGCAGTTCTTC. It specifies CASSLKTGSYNEQFF. The complete variable domain, with remaining parts taken from reference TRBV5-5 and TRBJ2-1, reads DAGVTQSPTHLIKTRGQQVTLRCSPISGHKSVSWYQQVLGQGPQFIFQYYEKEERGRGNFPDRFSARQFPNYSSELNVNALLLGDSALYLCASSLKTGSYNEQFFGPGTRLTVL.

V usage is TRBV6-6 and J usage is TRBJ2-7; D remains ambiguous. The length of the CDR3 is 12 residues. CDR1 MNHNY and CDR2 SVGAGI come from the germline V gene (reference sequence). V lost 7 bases, J lost 0 bases, and 7 bases lay in between. Here the CDR3 DNA reads TGTGCCAGCAAAGGCAGCTCCTACGAGCAGTACTTC. It specifies CASKGSSYEQYF.

This chain joins TRBV6-9 and TRBJ1-3, with unresolved D. In germline, CDR1 is MNHGY, CDR2 SVAAGI. V lost 5 bases to trimming and J lost 4 bases, with 18 bases between them. The CDR3 sequence is 16 residues long. The CDR3 DNA reads as TGTGCCAGCAGTGAAGCGCATTGGGGTGCAGGAAACACCATATATTTT. The encoded protein is CASSEAHWGAGNTIYF.

V usage is TRBV13 and J usage is TRBJ2-7; D possibly corresponds to TRBD1 (5 bases). CDR1 is PRHDT, CDR2 FYEKMQ, per germline (reference sequence). CDR3 length: 13 residues. Trimming stripped 2 bases from V and 2 bases from J, with 7 bases between. As DNA, the CDR3 is TGTGCCAGCAGCTTACCAGGGACCTACGAGCAGTACTTC. Translating it yields CASSLPGTYEQYF.

This clone showed up just a few times. V usage is TRBV7-6 and J usage is TRBJ1-5; D is unclear. CDR3 length: 15 residues. The germline gives CDR1 SGHVS, CDR2 FNYEAQ. Trimming removed 1 base at V and 3 bases at J, with 10 bases between. The CDR3, as DNA: TGTGCCAGCAGCTTAGGGGCAGCTTCCAATCAGCCCCAGCATTTT. Encoded protein: CASSLGAASNQPQHF.

The gene calls are TRBV30 and TRBJ1-1; D not certain. V lost 2 bases and J lost 0, with 7 bases in between. The CDR3 runs to 13 residues. From germline, CDR1 is GTSNPN and CDR2 SVGIG (reference sequence). CDR3: CAWSYDMNTEAFF. The CDR3 DNA reads as TGTGCCTGGAGTTATGACATGAACACTGAAGCTTTCTTT.

The chain combines TRBV29-1 with TRBJ2-7, with D perhaps matching TRBD1 or TRBD2 (5 bases each). Trimming shortened V by 4 bases and J by 4 bases, and 11 bases separated the two germline ends. The CDR3 is made up of 12 amino acids. The germline CDR1 and CDR2 sequences are SQVTM and ANQGSEA. The CDR3 DNA is TGCAGCGTTGTGAGGGGACCATACGAGCAGTACTTC. It yields the protein CSVVRGPYEQYF.

A few counts support this clone. The chain links TRBV11-2 to TRBJ2-6; the D is unclear. The V gene's germline CDR1 is SGHAT and CDR2 FQNNGV. The CDR3 has 15 residues. The V end was cut by 1 base, the J end by 2 bases, with 6 bases between. Here the CDR3 DNA reads TGTGCCAGCAGCTTAGCGGCAGCTGGGGCCAACGTCCTGACTTTC. Amino acid sequence: CASSLAAAGANVLTF.

The rearrangement uses TRBV5-1 and TRBJ2-1, with 11 bases fitting TRBD2. This CDR3 has 15 residues. Germline CDR1 reads SGHRS; CDR2 reads YFSETQ. Trimming took 0 bases from V and 4 from J; bases not matched to a gene: 0. The CDR3 spells CASSLGTSGYNEQFF. The DNA of the CDR3 is TGCGCCAGCAGCTTGGGGACTAGCGGGTACAATGAGCAGTTCTTC.

The table lists this clone with a few counts. This chain connects TRBV11-2 to TRBJ2-7; D gene ambiguous. Looked up from germline, CDR1 is SGHAT and CDR2 is FQNNGV. Trimming pared 5 bases from V and 2 bases from J, leaving 13 bases between. This CDR3 has 14 residues. In DNA form, the CDR3 reads TGTGCCAGCAGCGAAACACTCACTCCCTACGAGCAGTACTTC. It encodes CASSETLTPYEQYF.

The gene calls are TRBV6-9 and TRBJ2-5, with D possibly called TRBD1 or TRBD2 (5 bases each). CDR1 and CDR2 (germline): MNHGY, SVAAGI. The CDR3 spans 15 residues. V was trimmed by 4 bases and J by 3 bases, leaving 15 bases between them. The CDR3 reads CASSLAGTKEETQYF. The CDR3 DNA reads as TGTGCCAGCAGTTTGGCCGGGACCAAAGAAGAGACCCAGTACTTC.

This rearrangement joins TRBV18 to TRBJ2-1; TRBD2 matches at 13 bases. Germline values: CDR1 KGHSH, CDR2 LQKENI. Losses at the gene ends were 3 bases for V and 0 bases for J; bases not matched to a gene: 8. This CDR3 has 19 residues. The CDR3, as DNA: TGTGCCAGCTCACCCCCCCCGACTAGCGGGGGGAGCTCCTACAATGAGCAGTTCTTC. Residues: CASSPPPTSGGSSYNEQFF.

The chain employs TRBV7-9 and TRBJ1-6; unclear D gene. The CDR3 has 16 amino acids. In germline, CDR1 is SEHNR, CDR2 FQNEAQ (reference sequence). Trimming took 4 bases from V and 8 from J, leaving 18 bases between them. CDR3 in DNA: TGTGCCAGCAGCTCAGTGGGGATATACTGGGATTCACCCCTCCACTTT. Translation gives CASSSVGIYWDSPLHF.

This clone was seen a few times. A far larger clone is a single base away, which makes a read error likely. The chain carries TRBV10-3 and TRBJ2-7, with 10 positions matching TRBD2. In germline, CDR1 is ENHRY, CDR2 SYGVKD. V was clipped by 3 bases and J by 6 bases; unmatched bases: 8. This CDR3 contains 15 residues. The chain's CDR3 is CAISDPSGRVCEQYF. The CDR3 bases are TGTGCCATCAGTGACCCTAGCGGGAGAGTCTGCGAGCAGTACTTC.

This clone was counted a few times. The chain recombines TRBV6-5 with TRBJ2-2; D not certain. V lost 2 bases, J lost 2 bases, and 6 bases lay in between. Germline V gene data show CDR1 as MNHEY and CDR2 as SVGAGI. The CDR3 runs 14 residues. CDR3 DNA: TGTGCCAGCAGTTACGGGGTAAACACCGGGGAGCTGTTTTTT. As protein: CASSYGVNTGELFF.

This clone was observed a few times. The genes are TRBV27 and TRBJ2-1, with 7 bases lining up with TRBD1. V trimming: 7 bases; J trimming: 4 bases; junction bases outside the gene matches: 10. The CDR3 is made up of 15 amino acids. Germline V gives CDR1 MNHEY, CDR2 SMNVEV (reference sequence). The CDR3 is CASTIGTAPYNEQFF. The CDR3 region has the DNA TGTGCCAGCACCATAGGGACAGCACCTTACAATGAGCAGTTCTTC.

The chain links TRBV27 to TRBJ2-7, with TRBD1 identical over 9 bases. V lost 6 bases, J lost 4 bases, and 10 bases stayed unmatched. Germline V gives CDR1 MNHEY, CDR2 SMNVEV (reference sequence). This CDR3 has 15 amino acids. The CDR3 region is CASRDTGGVLYEQYF. The CDR3 DNA reads TGTGCCAGCAGAGACACAGGGGGCGTCCTTTACGAGCAGTACTTC.

The genes are TRBV9 and TRBJ1-2; D uncertain. Trimming left V 0 bases short and J 1 base short, with 13 bases between. This CDR3 has 16 residues. Germline V gives CDR1 SGDLS, CDR2 YYNGEE. The CDR3 sequence: CASSVDRVSLNYGYTF. Here the CDR3 DNA reads TGTGCCAGCAGCGTAGACCGGGTGTCTCTTAACTATGGCTACACCTTC.

CDR3 sequence reads: CASSTPGLGDETQYF. The DNA for the CDR3 is TGTGCCAGCAGTACGCCGGGCCTCGGCGATGAGACCCAGTACTTC. This chain links TRBV6-1 with TRBJ2-5, with unresolved D. Trimming took 5 bases from V and 5 from J, leaving 18 bases between them. Germline V gene data show CDR1 as MNHNS and CDR2 as SASEGT. The CDR3 loop spans 15 amino acids.

This chain links TRBV30 with TRBJ2-7; D is perhaps TRBD2 (5 bases). Germline CDR1 is GTSNPN and CDR2 is SVGIG (reference sequence). The CDR3 runs to 13 residues. Trimming took off 1 base at V and 3 bases at J, with 10 bases between the two ends. CDR3 sequence: CAWSDGVSYEQYF. The CDR3 region has the DNA TGTGCCTGGAGTGACGGGGTCAGCTACGAGCAGTACTTC. The full variable domain, rest sourced from reference TRBV30 and TRBJ2-7, is SQTIHQWPATLVQPVGSPLSLECTVEGTSNPNLYWYRQAAGRGLQLLFYSVGIGQISSEVPQNLSASRPQDRQFILSSKKLLLSDSGFYLCAWSDGVSYEQYFGPGTRLTVT.

The chain links TRBV30 to TRBJ1-2; no firm D call. Looked up from germline, CDR1 is GTSNPN and CDR2 is SVGIG (reference sequence). V dropped 0 bases and J dropped 3 bases, with 11 bases sitting between them. The CDR3 has 14 amino acids. The CDR3 sequence: CAWSVIGPDYGYTF. CDR3 coding DNA: TGTGCCTGGAGTGTAATTGGACCAGACTATGGCTACACCTTC.

V gene TRBV6-5 combines with J gene TRBJ2-7; TRBD2 matches at 7 bases. In germline, CDR1 is MNHEY, CDR2 SVGAGI. CDR3 size: 15 residues. The V and J ends lost 1 base and 3 bases, in that order; junction bases with no gene match: 6. CDR3 bases: TGTGCCAGCAGTTACTACGCGGGAGAAGGCTACGAGCAGTACTTC. Protein: CASSYYAGEGYEQYF.

V is TRBV27 and J is TRBJ2-7, with TRBD1 matching 9 bases. Germline-derived CDR1 and CDR2 are MNHEY and SMNVEV (reference sequence). The CDR3 consists of 14 residues. With 6 bases clipped from V and 1 base from J, the junction kept 4 bases outside the gene matches. The CDR3, as DNA: TGTGCCAGCAGGTCCGGGACAGGGTCCTACGAGCAGTACTTC. It specifies CASRSGTGSYEQYF.

This clone was detected only a few times. Given a much more abundant clone one base away, this may be a read error. This chain connects TRBV27 to TRBJ2-7; D may be TRBD1 or TRBD2 (5 bases each). The CDR3 runs 13 residues. The V gene's germline CDR1 is MNHEY and CDR2 SMNVEV (reference sequence). The CDR3 DNA reads as TGTGCCTGCAGTTACGGGGACCTCTACGAGCAGTACTTC. Translated, it gives CACSYGDLYEQYF.

This chain joins TRBV6-5 and TRBJ1-2, with D unresolved. The V and J ends lost 0 bases and 3 bases respectively, with 5 bases between them. The CDR3 runs to 13 residues. Germline CDR1 and CDR2: MNHEY and SVGAGI. The CDR3 bases are TGTGCCAGCAGTTACTCGGTAGACTATGGCTACACCTTC. Encoded protein: CASSYSVDYGYTF.

The sample holds a few counts of this clone. The CDR3 DNA sequence: TGCAGCGTTGAAATGGGTTCGAGGAGTTCGTACAATGAGCAGTTCTTC. This encodes CSVEMGSRSSYNEQFF. The V and J genes are TRBV29-1 and TRBJ2-1; no firm D call. The germline V gene has CDR1 SQVTM and CDR2 ANQGSEA. Trimming removed 2 bases from V and 4 bases from J, with 18 bases in between. The CDR3 consists of 16 residues.

V usage is TRBV5-1 and J usage is TRBJ2-1, with TRBD2 matching over 8 bases. Germline V lookup: CDR1 SGHRS, CDR2 YFSETQ. Trimming at V came to 3 bases and at J to 13 bases, leaving 12 bases not matched to a gene. This CDR3 has 14 amino acids. CDR3 DNA sequence: TGCGCCAGCAGCTCCTGGGGACTAGAACGGTCCCAGTTCTTC. It codes for CASSSWGLERSQFF.